The entry below describes one T cell receptor beta chain. The sample is drawn from a study of cytomegalovirus exposure and HLA in healthy donors. On the study more broadly: The platform used for the 120 or so validation repertoires matched that of the approximately 710 first-cohort repertoires, a later analysis reported.

The study drew the donors from its approximately 110-subject validation cohort, separate from the roughly 670-subject first cohort. Only in-frame clones appear in the TCRdb table, and some are missing; sequencing was by immunoSEQ multiplex PCR. The sample contains some 170,000 clones, roughly 91% of which appear only once. Trimming left V 2 bases short and J 6 bases short, with 10 bases between. Germline V gene data show CDR1 as SEHNR and CDR2 as FQNEAQ (reference sequence). The CDR3 has 13 residues. The sequenced sample consisted of PBMCs. The gene calls are TRBV7-9 and TRBJ1-1; no definite D call. This TCR was recovered from a woman between 18 and 29 years old in good health and CMV-seropositive. The CDR3 nucleotides read TGTGCCAGCAGCTTACAGGTTGGCGCTGAAGCTTTCTTT. Translating it yields CASSLQVGAEAFF.